This T cell receptor beta chain derives from a study of blood T cell repertoires in COVID-19. About the research overall: Sites in the United States, Italy and Spain provided acute and convalescent COVID-19 samples. In each case, the material was cDNA or gDNA derived from T cells, B-cell-depleted T cells, or PBMCs.

As processed by the authors: Estimation of nucleated cell counts relied on the amplification of reference gene primers. Generated by immunoSEQ multiplex PCR, the TCRdb table keeps only in-frame clones and is missing some. That table furnishes V, J and clone size, whereas the DNA furnished D and trimming. This table has over 100,000 clones, 65% to 90% appearing once. Sample: peripheral blood. The sequence derives from an older man with acute or convalescent COVID-19.

The CDR3 is CSVGGGTDTQYF. CDR3 nucleotide sequence: TGCAGCGTTGGGGGGGGCACAGATACGCAGTATTTT. The chain recombines TRBV29-1 with TRBJ2-3; maybe TRBD2 (6 bases). The CDR3 runs to 12 residues. CDR1 SQVTM and CDR2 ANQGSEA come from the germline V gene. With 4 bases removed from V and 1 base from J, the gap between germline ends came to 6 bases.